Following are 10 T cell receptor beta chains from one sample sequenced in a study of cytomegalovirus exposure and HLA in healthy donors. Amplification used 60 Vbeta primers and 13 Jbeta primers. Generated by immunoSEQ multiplex PCR, the TCRdb table keeps only in-frame clones and is missing some. The table lists more than 150,000 clones, 84% of them singletons, with about 0.25% in the top ten. Sequenced sample: PBMCs. The receptor set was obtained from a boy between 5 and 17 years old in good health and CMV-seronegative.

The chain couples TRBV2 to TRBJ2-7; 9 bases align to TRBD1. V was clipped by 8 bases and J by 1 base; unmatched bases: 3. The CDR3 consists of 13 residues. Germline CDR1 is SNHLY and CDR2 is FYNNEI. The CDR3 DNA reads as TGTGCCAGCCGGGACAGGGCGTCCTACGAGCAGTACTTC. Translated, it gives CASRDRASYEQYF. Combining the CDR3 with reference TRBV2 and TRBJ2-7 gives the whole variable domain EPEVTQTPSHQVTQMGQEVILRCVPISNHLYFYWYRQILGQKVEFLVSFYNNEISEKSEIFDDQFSVERPDGSNFTLKIRSTKLEDSAMYFCASRDRASYEQYFGPGTRLTVT.

This sequence joins TRBV10-1 and TRBJ1-1; D remains ambiguous. CDR1 and CDR2 (germline): WNHNN, SYGVQD (reference sequence). This CDR3 contains 13 residues. The V end lost 3 bases, the J end lost 8 bases, and 13 bases lay between the germline ends. CDR3 sequence: CASSDGRRSEAFF. CDR3 coding DNA: TGCGCCAGCAGTGATGGGAGGAGGTCGGAAGCTTTCTTT.

This clone occurred once. The chain carries TRBV5-4 and TRBJ2-7; TRBD1 aligns across 9 bases. V lost 1 base, J lost 1 base, and 9 bases stayed unmatched. Germline values: CDR1 SGHNT, CDR2 YYREEE (reference sequence). The CDR3 is made up of 17 amino acids. CDR3 DNA sequence: TGTGCCAGCAGCTTGAGGGACAGGGACTTTATTTCCTACGAGCAGTACTTC. Its translation is CASSLRDRDFISYEQYF.

The chain has TRBV6-1 and TRBJ1-5; D not certain. The germline gives CDR1 MNHNS, CDR2 SASEGT. The CDR3 runs 14 residues. V lost 4 bases to trimming and J lost 1 base, with 8 bases between them. Written as DNA, the CDR3 is TGTGCCAGCAGTGGAGGGAGAAGCAATCAGCCCCAGCATTTT. It specifies CASSGGRSNQPQHF.

This clone was seen just once. V usage is TRBV27 and J usage is TRBJ2-7; 8 bases align to TRBD2. CDR1 and CDR2 (germline): MNHEY, SMNVEV (reference sequence). With V trimmed by 8 bases and J by 4 bases, 10 bases remained unmatched. CDR3 length: 14 amino acids. CDR3 protein: CASGSGTSSYEQYF. The CDR3 nucleotides read TGTGCCAGCGGCTCCGGGACTAGTTCGTACGAGCAGTACTTC.

The DNA for the CDR3 is TGTGCCAGCAGTTTATCAGGCAGGGCCATAGCCAAAAACATTCAGTACTTC. It encodes CASSLSGRAIAKNIQYF. The chain joins TRBV27 to TRBJ2-4, with D maybe TRBD1 (5 bases). From germline, CDR1 is MNHEY and CDR2 SMNVEV (reference sequence). This CDR3 is built from 17 residues. Trimming removed 0 bases from V and 0 bases from J, with 12 bases in between.

The J gene is TRBJ2-5, the V gene TRBV7-9; 9 bases are shared with TRBD1. The CDR3 length is 14 residues. The V and J ends lost 5 bases and 4 bases, in that order; junction bases with no gene match: 5. Germline CDR1 SEHNR, CDR2 FQNEAQ (reference sequence). The CDR3 region is CASSRDRGTETQYF. In nucleotides, the CDR3 is TGTGCCAGCAGCCGCGACAGGGGGACAGAGACCCAGTACTTC.

The V gene is TRBV7-2, the J gene TRBJ1-5; 7 positions agree with TRBD1. The CDR3 runs 17 residues. J gave up 0 bases and V 5 bases, and 10 bases lay outside the gene matches. Per germline, CDR1 SGHTA and CDR2 FQGNSA. As DNA, the CDR3 is TGTGCCAGCAGCCACCTCGCAGGGGGTCATAGCAATCAGCCCCAGCATTTT. Its protein is CASSHLAGGHSNQPQHF.

The V gene is TRBV27, the J gene TRBJ2-7; D not certain. The length of the CDR3 is 11 residues. Per germline, CDR1 MNHEY and CDR2 SMNVEV (reference sequence). V was shortened by 7 bases and J by 6 bases, with 10 bases between the two germline ends. CDR3 protein: CASTLSGEQYF. The CDR3, as DNA: TGTGCCAGCACCCTCTCGGGCGAGCAGTACTTC.

This chain links TRBV4-1 with TRBJ2-7; no definite D call. CDR1 is MGHRA, CDR2 YSYEKL, per germline. Deletions cut 0 bases from V and 3 bases from J, with 9 bases between. This CDR3 is 14 amino acids long. The CDR3 bases are TGCGCCAGCAGCCAAGAGATGGCTTACTACGAGCAGTACTTC. This encodes CASSQEMAYYEQYF.